This entry lists 32 T cell receptor beta chains sequenced from one sample in a study of CD8 T cells in Susac syndrome. The RNA input was roughly 0.45 to 1 ug, and it was reverse transcribed with random hexamers. From the immunoSEQ multiplex PCR reads, TCRdb called clonotypes with MiXCR, one entry per CDR3 protein. The sample has roughly 150,000 distinct CDR3 sequences; approximately 95% are singletons. Sequencing used CD4+ T cells from PBMCs. These receptors originate from a human donor with Susac syndrome.

This rearrangement joins TRBV5-1 to TRBJ2-7; 9 bases are shared with TRBD1. The CDR3 length is 15 residues. J lost 2 bases, V lost 5 bases, and 8 bases had no gene match. Germline lookup yields CDR1 SGHRS and CDR2 YFSETQ. The CDR3 is CASRTGTGHTYEQYF. In nucleotides, the CDR3 is TGCGCCAGCAGGACCGGGACAGGGCATACCTACGAGCAGTACTTC.

The chain carries TRBV5-1 and TRBJ2-5; the D gene is possibly TRBD1 (5 bases). CDR3 size: 14 residues. The germline V and J ends were trimmed by 0 bases and 5 bases, with 11 bases remaining between them. The germline gives CDR1 SGHRS, CDR2 YFSETQ. The CDR3 protein is CASSLEGSRETQYF. The DNA for the CDR3 is TGCGCCAGCAGCTTGGAGGGGTCGCGGGAGACCCAGTACTTC.

This clonotype was picked up one time. This chain joins TRBV4-1 and TRBJ2-5, with 9 positions matching TRBD1. This CDR3 has 15 amino acids. The V gene's germline CDR1 is MGHRA and CDR2 YSYEKL. Germline trimming cut 6 bases from V and 6 bases from J; bases unmatched to any gene: 11. CDR3 protein: CASRPTGQGIKTQYF. The CDR3 DNA reads as TGCGCCAGCAGACCCACGGGACAGGGTATTAAGACCCAGTACTTC.

The chain carries TRBV10-3 and TRBJ2-3, with 9 bases lining up with TRBD1. Germline CDR1 ENHRY, CDR2 SYGVKD. V was pared by 10 bases and J by 3 bases, with 5 bases of the junction left unmatched. The CDR3 consists of 13 residues. CDR3 sequence reads: CATGQGSTDTQYF. CDR3 nucleotides: TGTGCCACGGGACAGGGCTCGACAGATACGCAGTATTTT.

J is TRBJ1-2 and V is TRBV7-9, with unresolved D. V was pared by 1 base and J by 4 bases, with 10 bases between. Per the germline V gene, CDR1 is SEHNR and CDR2 is FQNEAQ (reference sequence). The CDR3 covers 14 residues. Here the CDR3 reads CASSLESVSYGYTF. The CDR3 nucleotides are TGTGCCAGCAGCTTAGAGTCTGTTAGCTATGGCTACACCTTC.

The V and J genes are TRBV28 and TRBJ2-1; TRBD2 aligns across 10 bases. Germline trimming cut 8 bases from V and 5 bases from J; bases unmatched to any gene: 12. In germline, CDR1 is MDHEN, CDR2 SYDVKM. This CDR3 is built from 16 residues. The CDR3 coding sequence is TGTGCCAGCGGCCACAATCCGGGACTAGCGAACAATGAGCAGTTCTTC. The encoded protein is CASGHNPGLANNEQFF.

The chain has TRBV4-1 and TRBJ2-1, with D possibly being TRBD2 (5 bases). The CDR3 is 15 residues long. Between the trimmed V and J ends, which lost 4 bases and 0 bases, there was a span of 10 bases. Germline V CDR1 and CDR2: MGHRA, YSYEKL. The CDR3 region is CASSLLGSSYNEQFF. In nucleotides, the CDR3 is TGCGCCAGCAGCCTCCTTGGGAGCTCCTACAATGAGCAGTTCTTC.

The CDR3 DNA follows: TGTGCCAGCAGCATGGGACTAGCGGGGGACCAAGAGACCCAGTACTTC. It codes for CASSMGLAGDQETQYF. The chain has TRBV5-4 and TRBJ2-5; TRBD2 matches at 14 bases. CDR1 is SGHNT and CDR2 is YYREEE in the germline V gene (reference sequence). V dropped 4 bases and J dropped 0; count of bases not matched to a gene: 2. The CDR3 has 16 residues.

This chain joins TRBV3-1 and TRBJ1-2; D uncertain. The CDR3 extends over 12 amino acids. V was clipped by 1 base and J by 8 bases, with 8 bases between them. Germline V gene data show CDR1 as LGHDT and CDR2 as YNNKEL (reference sequence). The CDR3 region has the DNA TGTGCCAGCAGCCAAGGCAGTCGGGGCTACACCTTC. Its translation is CASSQGSRGYTF.

The rearrangement uses TRBV27 and TRBJ2-2, with 8 positions matching TRBD1. V was clipped by 7 bases and J by 2 bases; unmatched bases: 6. Germline CDR1 and CDR2: MNHEY and SMNVEV (reference sequence). CDR3 size: 15 residues. Here the CDR3 DNA reads TGTGCCAGCAAGGCGGGACAGGCCAACACCGGGGAGCTGTTTTTT. The encoded protein is CASKAGQANTGELFF.

The V call is TRBV5-4, the J call TRBJ2-1; D uncertain. CDR3 length equals 11 residues. The germline V gene has CDR1 SGHNT and CDR2 YYREEE (reference sequence). V was shortened by 2 bases and J by 14 bases, with 11 bases between the two germline ends. Here the CDR3 DNA reads TGTGCCAGCAGCTTTGGCGGCCGAGAGTTCTTC. This codes for CASSFGGREFF.

The chain carries TRBV12-3 or TRBV12-4 and TRBJ2-1, with 9 positions matching TRBD2. The CDR3 totals 20 residues. The ends lost 6 bases at V and 0 bases at J; junction bases unmatched: 18. This chain's CDR3 is CASSLYWLAGTGSSYNEQFF. For the CDR3, the DNA is TGTGCCAGCAGCCTCTATTGGCTAGCGGGGACTGGTAGCTCCTACAATGAGCAGTTCTTC.

The chain links TRBV3-1 to TRBJ2-4; D uncertain. Germline assignment: CDR1 LGHDT and CDR2 YNNKEL (reference sequence). The CDR3 contains 16 residues. V was pared by 4 bases and J by 0 bases, with 13 bases between. The CDR3 DNA follows: TGTGCCAGCAGCCGGATCAGTGAGGAAGCCAAAAACATTCAGTACTTC. This gives the protein CASSRISEEAKNIQYF.

The chain employs TRBV5-1 and TRBJ2-7, with D maybe TRBD2 (5 bases). The V and J ends lost 4 bases and 4 bases respectively, with 12 bases between them. The V gene's germline CDR1 is SGHRS and CDR2 YFSETQ. The CDR3 length is 13 residues. CDR3 sequence (DNA): TGCGCCAGCAGCCCAGCGGCGGGTTACGAGCAGTACTTC. Amino acids: CASSPAAGYEQYF.

This chain uses TRBV20-1 with TRBJ2-5, with D unclear. In germline, CDR1 is DFQATT, CDR2 SNEGSKA (reference sequence). V lost 6 bases to trimming and J lost 5 bases, with 16 bases between them. The CDR3 has 13 amino acids. The chain's CDR3 is CSAAPPPRETQYF. CDR3 DNA: TGCAGTGCAGCCCCCCCACCAAGGGAGACCCAGTACTTC.

This chain uses TRBV7-2 with TRBJ2-5; 9 nucleotides match TRBD2. V trimming: 6 bases; J trimming: 4 bases; junction bases outside the gene matches: 9. The CDR3 contains 15 residues. The V gene's germline CDR1 is SGHTA and CDR2 FQGNSA. The CDR3 sequence is CASSSLGRGGETQYF. CDR3 coding DNA: TGTGCCAGCAGTAGCCTTGGGCGGGGGGGAGAGACCCAGTACTTC.

This clonotype was seen a single time. The chain employs TRBV3-1 and TRBJ2-3, with 12 nucleotides matching TRBD2. The CDR3 has 18 amino acids. Germline assignment: CDR1 LGHDT and CDR2 YNNKEL (reference sequence). The ends lost 2 bases at V and 3 bases at J; junction bases unmatched: 9. CDR3 nucleotides: TGTGCCAGCAGCCAACCTGGGACTAGCGGGCGAAAAACAGATACGCAGTATTTT. Amino acid sequence: CASSQPGTSGRKTDTQYF.

This sequence joins TRBV23-1 and TRBJ1-6; possible D gene TRBD1, 6 bases. TRBV23-1 is marked as an open reading frame, function uncertain. The CDR3 loop spans 16 amino acids. With 7 bases removed from V and 9 bases from J, the gap between germline ends came to 22 bases. The CDR3, as DNA: TGCGCCAGCACGAACACAGGGTACTCGTTTGTTTCACCCCTCCACTTT. It yields the protein CASTNTGYSFVSPLHF.

The genes are TRBV4-1 and TRBJ2-7; 14 nucleotides align to TRBD2. Germline CDR1 is MGHRA and CDR2 is YSYEKL. This CDR3 is 19 amino acids long. The V gene end was trimmed by 2 bases and the J gene end by 0 bases; junction bases not matched to a gene: 9. This CDR3 reads CASSQQTGLAGVGSYEQYF. The CDR3 DNA reads TGCGCCAGCAGCCAACAGACGGGACTAGCGGGAGTGGGCTCCTACGAGCAGTACTTC.

The rearrangement uses TRBV24-1 and TRBJ2-5; no definite D call. Trimming cost V 0 bases and J 5 bases, with 6 bases left between them. CDR3 length equals 13 residues. Germline V gene data show CDR1 as KGHDR and CDR2 as SFDVKD. The CDR3 sequence: CATSDLSVETQYF. In nucleotides, the CDR3 is TGTGCCACCAGTGATTTGTCAGTGGAGACCCAGTACTTC.

V is TRBV28 and J is TRBJ1-2; 8 bases are a match to TRBD1. Per the germline V gene, CDR1 is MDHEN and CDR2 is SYDVKM. This CDR3 is 15 amino acids long. V lost 6 bases and J lost 2; bases outside the gene matches: 8. CDR3 sequence: CASSDRGRSNYGYTF. The CDR3, as DNA: TGTGCCAGCAGCGACAGGGGAAGATCCAACTATGGCTACACCTTC.

The gene calls are TRBV12-3 or TRBV12-4 and TRBJ2-2; D is undetermined. Trimming took off 3 bases at V and 4 bases at J, with 6 bases between the two ends. The CDR3 has 13 amino acids. The CDR3 sequence is CASSFGTTGELFF. CDR3 nucleotide sequence: TGTGCCAGCAGTTTCGGAACCACCGGGGAGCTGTTTTTT.

For the CDR3, the DNA is TGTGCCAGCAGTTCCACACAGTTGAGGCAGTTCTTC. This encodes CASSSTQLRQFF. The rearrangement links TRBV28 to TRBJ2-1; D not resolved. Trimming shortened V by 4 bases and J by 12 bases, and 13 bases separated the two germline ends. Germline CDR1 MDHEN, CDR2 SYDVKM. This CDR3 is 12 amino acids long.

This clonotype came up once. The V and J genes are TRBV15 and TRBJ2-3; possibly TRBD1 for D (6 bases). CDR1 LNHNV and CDR2 YYDKDF come from the germline V gene (reference sequence). The V and J ends lost 7 bases and 0 bases respectively, with 17 bases between them. CDR3 length equals 16 residues. The CDR3 sequence is CATKGGTAPSTDTQYF. For the CDR3, the DNA is TGTGCCACCAAAGGGGGAACAGCTCCTAGCACAGATACGCAGTATTTT.

The chain uses TRBV20-1 and TRBJ2-7, with D hard to call. The CDR3 totals 12 residues. Per germline, CDR1 DFQATT and CDR2 SNEGSKA (reference sequence). V lost 6 bases and J lost 2, with 11 bases in between. CDR3 nucleotides: TGCAGTGCCGTATCTCAAACCTACGAGCAGTACTTC. Its translation is CSAVSQTYEQYF.

V and J are TRBV4-1 and TRBJ1-4; D not certain. The length of the CDR3 is 15 residues. CDR1 MGHRA and CDR2 YSYEKL come from the germline V gene. Trimming shortened V by 0 bases and J by 7 bases, and 12 bases separated the two germline ends. The CDR3 DNA reads TGCGCCAGCAGCCAAGATGGACGACGGGGTGAAAAACTGTTTTTT. It encodes CASSQDGRRGEKLFF.

This chain links TRBV29-1 with TRBJ2-5, with D unresolved. Germline CDR1 reads SQVTM; CDR2 reads ANQGSEA. V dropped 0 bases and J dropped 1 base, with 9 bases sitting between them. This CDR3 comprises 14 residues. In nucleotides, the CDR3 is TGCAGCGTTGAAGATTTGGGTGGCCAAGAGACCCAGTACTTC. Its translation is CSVEDLGGQETQYF. Complete variable domain (other parts from reference TRBV29-1 and TRBJ2-5): SAVISQKPSRDICQRGTSLTIQCQVDSQVTMMFWYRQQPGQSLTLIATANQGSEATYESGFVIDKFPISRPNLTFSTLTVSNMSPEDSSIYLCSVEDLGGQETQYFGPGTRLLVL.

This clonotype was detected once. CDR3 DNA: TGTGCCAGCACCCATTCTCTCACTGAAGCTTTCTTT. The encoded protein is CASTHSLTEAFF. The chain employs TRBV12-3 or TRBV12-4 and TRBJ1-1; D call uncertain. The CDR3 has 12 amino acids. Trimming removed 7 bases from V and 4 bases from J, with 10 bases in between.

The sample holds one count of this clonotype. The rearrangement joins TRBV4-2 to TRBJ1-5; TRBD1 agrees at 8 bases. Losses at the gene ends were 3 bases for V and 7 bases for J; bases not matched to a gene: 5. Germline lookup yields CDR1 LGHNA and CDR2 YNFKEQ. The CDR3 has 14 amino acids. The CDR3: CASSQDRARQPQHF. CDR3 sequence (DNA): TGTGCCAGCAGCCAGGACAGGGCCCGGCAGCCCCAGCATTTT.

This CDR3 reads CASIQGARIVGYTF. DNA of the CDR3: TGTGCCAGTATACAGGGGGCGCGAATTGTTGGCTACACCTTC. The V call is TRBV28, the J call TRBJ1-2, with 9 bases matching TRBD1. With V trimmed by 9 bases and J by 7 bases, 12 bases remained unmatched. Germline-derived CDR1 and CDR2 are MDHEN and SYDVKM. This CDR3 is built from 14 residues.

This sequence joins TRBV7-6 and TRBJ2-7; D is uncertain. The CDR3 is made up of 15 amino acids. Trimming cost V 3 bases and J 3 bases, with 15 bases left between them. The germline V gene encodes CDR1 SGHVS and CDR2 FNYEAQ. As DNA, the CDR3 is TGTGCCAGCAGCTTGGCCAACGATGGGCGCTACGAGCAGTACTTC. The encoded protein is CASSLANDGRYEQYF.

This clonotype was found once. V usage is TRBV7-9 and J usage is TRBJ1-6, with D maybe TRBD1 (5 bases). Deletions cut 8 bases from V and 5 bases from J, with 10 bases between. The germline CDR1 and CDR2 sequences are SEHNR and FQNEAQ (reference sequence). This CDR3 has 13 amino acids. CDR3 loop: CASHQQDNSPLHF. In DNA form, the CDR3 reads TGTGCCAGCCATCAACAGGATAATTCACCCCTCCACTTT.